These 30 T cell receptor beta chains came from one sample sequenced in a study of T cell repertoires in cytomegalovirus infection. These TCRs' antigens remain unknown. Each CDR3 protein is one row after TCRdb ran MiXCR on the reads. This sample has approximately 910,000 distinct CDR3 sequences, with around 31% found just once. Sequencing used cultured CD8+ T cells from PBMCs, obtained from culture after CMV antigen stimulation. These receptor sequences come from a human donor in good health (CMV status not recorded). Some clones in this sample may be carry-over from other donors' samples.

This clonotype occurred a few times. The chain joins TRBV20-1 to TRBJ1-4; possible D gene TRBD1, 6 bases. The ends were cut back, 0 bases at V and 4 bases at J, with 15 bases in the middle. This CDR3 comprises 16 residues. CDR1 and CDR2 (germline): DFQATT, SNEGSKA (reference sequence). This CDR3 is CSARDQQGVNNEKLFF. CDR3 nucleotide sequence: TGCAGTGCTAGAGATCAACAGGGAGTCAATAATGAAAAACTGTTTTTT.

The chain joins TRBV7-9 to TRBJ2-1; D not resolved. There are 12 residues in the CDR3. The ends were cut back, 8 bases at V and 8 bases at J, with 13 bases in the middle. Germline CDR1 and CDR2: SEHNR and FQNEAQ (reference sequence). As DNA, the CDR3 is TGTGCCAGCCACCTCCTGAATGATGAGCAGTTCTTC. This encodes CASHLLNDEQFF.

This clonotype was counted once. CDR3 DNA: TGTGCCAGCAGTGGGGCTATTATATATTTT. It codes for CASSGAIIYF. This chain links TRBV2 with TRBJ1-3, with unresolved D. The CDR3 length is 10 residues. The V end was cut by 4 bases, the J end by 13 bases, with 8 bases between. CDR1 is SNHLY, CDR2 FYNNEI, per germline.

The CDR3 DNA reads as TGTGCCAGCAGCGCGGACAGGATCGATGAGCAGTTCTTC. Translated, it gives CASSADRIDEQFF. The V and J genes are TRBV5-6 and TRBJ2-1; 7 positions agree with TRBD1. Per germline, CDR1 SGHDT and CDR2 YYEEEE. With V trimmed by 4 bases and J by 8 bases, 6 bases remained unmatched. This CDR3 region has 13 residues. Filled out from reference TRBV5-6 and TRBJ2-1, the complete variable domain reads DAGVTQSPTHLIKTRGQQVTLRCSPKSGHDTVSWYQQALGQGPQFIFQYYEEEERQRGNFPDRFSGHQFPNYSSELNVNALLLGDSALYLCASSADRIDEQFFGPGTRLTVL.

This clonotype has more than one count but fewer than ten. The chain is built from TRBV2 and TRBJ2-6; D is unclear. CDR3 length equals 15 residues. The germline CDR1 and CDR2 sequences are SNHLY and FYNNEI. Trimming cost V 1 base and J 0 bases, with 4 bases left between them. CDR3 region: CASSEVGSGANVLTF. The CDR3 nucleotides are TGTGCCAGCAGTGAAGTGGGCTCTGGGGCCAACGTCCTGACTTTC.

This clonotype has only a few counts. J is TRBJ2-7 and V is TRBV12-3 or TRBV12-4; 7 bases line up with TRBD2. The junction had 7 bases not matched to a gene; V was cut back by 6 bases and J by 8 bases. The CDR3 runs to 12 residues. CDR3 sequence reads: CASSPGLPQQYF. The DNA for the CDR3 is TGTGCCAGCAGCCCGGGACTACCTCAGCAGTACTTC.

The J gene is TRBJ1-5, the V gene TRBV4-1, with D possibly TRBD1 on 5 matching bases. Germline lookup yields CDR1 MGHRA and CDR2 YSYEKL. The length of the CDR3 is 14 residues. V was clipped by 6 bases and J by 6 bases, with 15 bases between them. DNA for the CDR3: TGCGCCAGCAGTCTGGTCCCCGGGGGTCAGCCCCAGCATTTT. It encodes CASSLVPGGQPQHF.

In its sample, this clonotype was seen many times. For the CDR3, the DNA is TGTGCCAGTAGTATCGGAGGCCAGCCCCAGCATTTT. Protein: CASSIGGQPQHF. This chain links TRBV19 with TRBJ1-5; no reliable D call. Trimming shortened V by 3 bases and J by 7 bases, and 7 bases separated the two germline ends. Germline CDR1 and CDR2: LNHDA and SQIVND (reference sequence). CDR3 length equals 12 residues.

DNA of the CDR3: TGTGCCAGCAGCCCGCGGACTAGCGGGGGTGTTGGGGAGCTGTTTTTT. This sequence encodes CASSPRTSGGVGELFF. The gene calls are TRBV7-6 and TRBJ2-2, with 13 bases lining up with TRBD2. V lost 5 bases, J lost 8 bases, and 8 bases stayed unmatched. CDR3 length: 16 amino acids. Germline loops: CDR1 SGHVS, CDR2 FNYEAQ.

This clonotype occurred a few times. V gene TRBV15 combines with J gene TRBJ1-2; TRBD1 aligns across 8 bases. Germline values: CDR1 LNHNV, CDR2 YYDKDF (reference sequence). This CDR3 has 16 amino acids. The V and J ends lost 0 bases and 7 bases, in that order; junction bases with no gene match: 10. The CDR3 is CATSRDWDRKASGYTF. CDR3 in DNA: TGTGCCACCAGCAGAGATTGGGACAGGAAGGCATCTGGCTACACCTTC. Full variable domain (outside the CDR3, taken from reference TRBV15 and TRBJ1-2): DAMVIQNPRYQVTQFGKPVTLSCSQTLNHNVMYWYQQKSSQAPKLLFHYYDKDFNNEADTPDNFQSRRPNTSFCFLDIRSPGLGDTAMYLCATSRDWDRKASGYTFGSGTRLTVV.

This clonotype has at least ten counts. The chain carries TRBV7-8 and TRBJ1-1; possible D gene TRBD1, 6 bases. Trimming pared 0 bases from V and 4 bases from J, leaving 12 bases between. The CDR3 runs to 15 residues. Germline-derived CDR1 and CDR2 are SGHVS and FQNEAQ. The CDR3 protein is CASSLARGWSTEAFF. CDR3 nucleotide sequence: TGTGCCAGCAGCTTAGCAAGGGGGTGGAGCACTGAAGCTTTCTTT.

Of note for this clonotype: Given a much more abundant clone one base away, this may be a read error. The chain couples TRBV7-6 to TRBJ2-3; 8 bases are a match to TRBD2. Per germline, CDR1 SGHVS and CDR2 FNYEAQ. This CDR3 region has 13 residues. The CDR3 region has the DNA TGTATCATCACGGGGGGGACCCCGGATACGCAGTATTTT. It codes for CIITGGTPDTQYF.

This clonotype was seen repeatedly, ten times or more. V gene TRBV27 combines with J gene TRBJ2-7; 11 positions match TRBD2. V trimming: 5 bases; J trimming: 2 bases; junction bases outside the gene matches: 2. Germline V CDR1 and CDR2: MNHEY, SMNVEV (reference sequence). This CDR3 spans 14 amino acids. The CDR3 DNA sequence: TGTGCCAGCAGTCTAGCGGGGGGAACCTACGAGCAGTACGTC. As protein: CASSLAGGTYEQYV.

In this sample, this clonotype turned up a few times. This sequence joins TRBV4-1 and TRBJ1-2; 7 positions match TRBD1. The V gene's germline CDR1 is MGHRA and CDR2 YSYEKL. The CDR3 extends over 15 amino acids. After removal of 0 bases from V and 6 bases from J, the junction contained 7 bases not matched to a gene. CDR3 residues: CASSQDRQGQNGYTF. In nucleotides, the CDR3 is TGCGCCAGCAGCCAAGATCGACAGGGTCAGAATGGCTACACCTTC.

This clonotype was observed a few times. The V and J genes are TRBV7-6 and TRBJ2-7, with TRBD2 matching over 7 bases. CDR3 size: 14 residues. With V trimmed by 4 bases and J by 4 bases, 7 bases remained unmatched. Germline V lookup: CDR1 SGHVS, CDR2 FNYEAQ. CDR3 in DNA: TGTGCCAGCAGCTCCCGCTCGGGGGGATACGAGCAGTACTTC. It translates to CASSSRSGGYEQYF.

This chain joins TRBV6-4 and TRBJ2-1; the D is unclear. Trimming took off 0 bases at V and 11 bases at J, with 11 bases between the two ends. CDR3 length equals 13 residues. Germline V CDR1 and CDR2: MRHNA, SNTAGT. CDR3 amino acids: CASSDSSLDKQFF. The CDR3 DNA sequence: TGTGCCAGCAGTGACTCCAGCCTCGATAAGCAGTTCTTC.

This clonotype has only a few counts. The chain joins TRBV10-3 to TRBJ2-1; D is possibly TRBD2 (6 bases). The CDR3 contains 14 residues. In germline, CDR1 is ENHRY, CDR2 SYGVKD. V lost 6 bases to trimming and J lost 4 bases, with 13 bases between them. CDR3 in amino acids: CAIRMGLEYNEQFF. In DNA form, the CDR3 reads TGTGCCATCAGGATGGGACTGGAATACAATGAGCAGTTCTTC.

This clonotype was counted at least ten times. The rearrangement joins TRBV7-2 to TRBJ1-5, with D unclear. The CDR3 sequence is 15 residues long. Per the germline V gene, CDR1 is SGHTA and CDR2 is FQGNSA. V was clipped by 2 bases and J by 0 bases, with 8 bases between them. The CDR3 bases are TGTGCCAGCAGCTTAATAGGCTATAGCAATCAGCCCCAGCATTTT. Translation: CASSLIGYSNQPQHF.

This clonotype was observed a handful of times. This sequence joins TRBV12-3 or TRBV12-4 and TRBJ2-5; perhaps D is TRBD1 or TRBD2 (5 bases each). The CDR3 consists of 15 residues. The V end was cut by 3 bases, the J end by 0 bases, with 11 bases between. The CDR3 nucleotides read TGTGCCAGCAGTTTGAAGGGACGACACCAAGAGACCCAGTACTTC. Its protein product is CASSLKGRHQETQYF.

At least ten counts were recorded for this clonotype. The chain joins TRBV7-8 to TRBJ1-2, with a possible D match to TRBD1 (6 bases). This CDR3 contains 17 residues. Looked up from germline, CDR1 is SGHVS and CDR2 is FQNEAQ. The ends were cut back, 5 bases at V and 1 base at J, with 20 bases in the middle. CDR3 coding DNA: TGTGCCAGCAGCCCCGACATAGGACAGCAACGTAACTATGGCTACACCTTC. Translated, it gives CASSPDIGQQRNYGYTF.

This clonotype was counted once. The J gene is TRBJ2-7, the V gene TRBV4-3; perhaps TRBD1 as D (6 bases). The V gene's germline CDR1 is LGHNA and CDR2 YSLEER. The CDR3 spans 14 residues. Deletions cut 2 bases from V and 1 base from J, with 9 bases between. The CDR3 DNA is TGCGCCAGCAGCCAATCCGGACAGTCCTACGAGCAGTACGTC. It codes for CASSQSGQSYEQYV.

This clonotype has only a few counts. The chain combines TRBV10-3 with TRBJ2-1; the match to TRBD1 covers 10 bases. V gave up 0 bases and J gave up 8 bases; unmatched junction bases: 4. The germline CDR1 and CDR2 sequences are ENHRY and SYGVKD. CDR3 size: 15 residues. This CDR3 is CAISESAGQGDEQFF. For the CDR3, the DNA is TGTGCCATCAGTGAGTCGGCCGGACAGGGGGATGAGCAGTTCTTC.

With respect to this clonotype: The junction shows a germline mismatch at one end, possibly a read error. The gene calls are TRBV7-9 and TRBJ2-1; no definite D call. The CDR3 loop spans 15 amino acids. The germline V gene has CDR1 SEHNR and CDR2 FQNEAQ (reference sequence). The CDR3 sequence is CVSSLESPVYNEQFF. The CDR3 region has the DNA TGTGTCAGCAGCTTAGAATCGCCCGTCTACAATGAGCAGTTCTTC.

V and J are TRBV27 and TRBJ1-4; 9 bases map to TRBD1. CDR3 size: 14 residues. J lost 8 bases, V lost 6 bases, and 7 bases had no gene match. The germline V gene encodes CDR1 MNHEY and CDR2 SMNVEV (reference sequence). CDR3 in amino acids: CASSLTTGGEKLFF. The CDR3 DNA is TGTGCCAGCAGCCTAACTACAGGGGGCGAAAAACTGTTTTTT.

The chain links TRBV6-5 to TRBJ1-5, with TRBD1 identical over 7 bases. The CDR3 is 15 amino acids. V was clipped by 6 bases and J by 0 bases; unmatched bases: 5. In germline, CDR1 is MNHEY, CDR2 SVGAGI. The chain's CDR3 is CASSKTGNSNQPQHF. For the CDR3, the DNA is TGTGCCAGCAGCAAGACAGGGAATAGCAATCAGCCCCAGCATTTT.

For this clonotype: A much larger clone lies a single base off, so this may be a read error. The chain recombines TRBV12-3 or TRBV12-4 with TRBJ1-1, with 11 bases identical to TRBD1. V dropped 8 bases and J dropped 5; count of bases not matched to a gene: 10. CDR3 length: 15 residues. The CDR3 bases are TGTGCCAGCGGTCCGGACAGGGGGCGGAAAACTGAAGCTTTCTTT. Protein sequence: CASGPDRGRKTEAFF.

This clonotype showed up just a few times. The V call is TRBV19, the J call TRBJ1-5, with D uncertain. V was cut by 6 bases and J by 4 bases, with 13 bases left in between. CDR1 is LNHDA, CDR2 SQIVND, per germline (reference sequence). The CDR3 has 14 residues. CDR3 in DNA: TGTGCCAGTAGGGCTGGGTTAGGAAATCAGCCCCAGCATTTT. Translation gives CASRAGLGNQPQHF.

Only a few counts were recorded for this clonotype. The genes are TRBV7-9 and TRBJ1-5; a possible D gene is TRBD1 (5 bases). V lost 5 bases to trimming and J lost 1 base, with 9 bases between them. Per the germline V gene, CDR1 is SEHNR and CDR2 is FQNEAQ (reference sequence). The CDR3 spans 14 residues. CDR3 sequence (DNA): TGTGCCAGCAGCAGCAGGGAGAGCAATCAGCCCCAGCATTTT. This sequence encodes CASSSRESNQPQHF.

As for this clonotype: A clone one base away is much larger, so this may be a read error. Without the conserved terminal phenylalanine or tryptophan, this CDR3 likely stems from a read error. This sequence joins TRBV7-6 and TRBJ2-3; the match to TRBD2 covers 10 bases. The CDR3 totals 14 residues. J lost 4 bases, V lost 5 bases, and 3 bases had no gene match. Looked up from germline, CDR1 is SGHVS and CDR2 is FNYEAQ. For the CDR3, the DNA is TGTGCCAGCAGCCCTAGCGGGGGAGCAGATACGCAGTATGTT. Translated: CASSPSGGADTQYV.

This clonotype was counted a few times. This CDR3 is CASRRTALAKNIQYF. As DNA, the CDR3 is TGTGCCAGCAGACGGACAGCCCTAGCCAAAAACATTCAGTACTTC. The chain combines TRBV28 with TRBJ2-4; maybe TRBD1 (6 bases). Trimming took off 6 bases at V and 0 bases at J, with 12 bases between the two ends. This CDR3 has 15 amino acids. Per the germline V gene, CDR1 is MDHEN and CDR2 is SYDVKM.